The clone carrying this T cell receptor beta chain has at least ten counts. Its antigen is unidentified. CDR1 is DFQATT, CDR2 SNEGSKA, per germline (reference sequence). This CDR3 is built from 14 residues. V was shortened by 5 bases and J by 2 bases, with 15 bases between the two germline ends. TCR beta CDR3 regions were amplified from RNA transcripts. The TCR CDR3 first-round RT-PCR relied on the HTBI primer set. TCRdb called the multiplex PCR reads again in MiXCR, with one record for every CDR3 protein. The data hold 500,000 to 800,000 distinct CDR3 sequences, with roughly 15% observed a single time. This record belongs to a study of T cells in Graves' hyperthyroidism and ophthalmopathy. Study-level results: Blood held most thyroid clonotypes expanded above 0.001 frequency.

Disease lasting under 3 months, a NOSPECS grade of at least 4, and a Clinical Activity Score of at least 3 were features of the ophthalmopathy patients. V gene TRBV20-1 combines with J gene TRBJ1-2, with a tentative D call TRBD1 (5 bases). This TCR derives from a woman aged 45-65 years with Graves' ophthalmopathy. Sequencing used blood. The CDR3, as DNA: TGCAGTGCTGGGTTAGGGACGGCGAACTATGGCTACACCTTC. Protein: CSAGLGTANYGYTF.